This T cell receptor (beta chain) is from a study of T-cell reconstitution after alpha-beta-depleted transplantation in children. Findings and limits, study-wide: Among T cells one year after transplant, newly produced cells accounted for most counts and diversity. The high TCRbeta diversity at day 60 in some patients came from surviving recipient T cells and thymic progenitors. Several hundred expanded graft clones reportedly supplied alpha-beta T cells about two months after transplant.

This clonotype was detected ten times or more. Antigen: not known. Preparation of the TCRbeta library used unique molecular identifiers. Via MiXCR, TCRdb re-called the PCR reads, giving one row per CDR3 protein. Altogether tens of thousands of distinct CDR3 sequences are present, roughly 5% being singletons, with the ten largest covering 30%. The sample here was PBMCs, mostly from graft donor cells, taken 60 days after TCRalphabeta/CD19-depleted stem cell transplant. This sequence was found in a female patient aged 2-9 years who had a stem cell transplant for aplastic anemia, so the T cells may come from the graft donor.

The CDR3 here is CSALPTGSGEQYF. The CDR3 DNA sequence: TGCAGCGCTCTCCCGACAGGGTCGGGGGAGCAGTACTTC. The rearrangement links TRBV29-1 to TRBJ2-7, with 7 bases aligning to TRBD1. Germline V gene lookup returns CDR1 SQVTM and CDR2 ANQGSEA. The CDR3 extends over 13 amino acids. J gave up 7 bases and V 7 bases, and 13 bases lay outside the gene matches.